This TCR beta chain was obtained from a study of T cell repertoires in cytomegalovirus infection. As for the study in general: From public TCR beta signatures came an indication of both CMV infection and matching HLA type.

Germline trimming cut 2 bases from V and 2 bases from J; bases unmatched to any gene: 4. Germline loops: CDR1 MDHEN, CDR2 SYDVKM. The CDR3 totals 16 residues. TCRdb called the reads again in MiXCR, with one record for every CDR3 protein. The table has 160,000 or so distinct CDR3 sequences, around a quarter seen once. Sample: PBMCs. This TCR was recovered from a human donor in good health (CMV status not recorded). Some clones in this sample may be carry-over from other donors' samples. The chain uses TRBV28 and TRBJ2-1; 9 bases fit TRBD2. Here the CDR3 DNA reads TGTGCCAGCAGTTTAGCCATAGCGGGGGCCTACAATGAGCAGTTCTTC. Translating it yields CASSLAIAGAYNEQFF.